These T cell receptor beta chains were read from a single sample in a study of shared clonotypes between healthy human individuals. Profiled with immunoSEQ multiplex PCR; TCRdb holds only in-frame clones, not every one. The table includes roughly 1 million clones, 65% to 80% detected once. What was sequenced was memory CD4+ T cells sorted from blood. Receptors originate from a young man in good health. The CDR3 runs from the conserved cysteine through the conserved F or W. Fields, in order: clone size, V gene, J gene, D gene, CDR3 DNA, CDR3 protein. A D gene is named only where the DNA matches it firmly. The listing skips clone size in some rows; elsewhere it reads once, few, many or a size class.

>NA|TRBV7-8|TRBJ2-5|TRBD2
TGTGCCAGCAGCTCTATATTCGGGACTAGCACCACTCAGGGAGAGACCCAGTACTTC
CASSSIFGTSTTQGETQYF
>few|TRBV27|TRBJ1-6|NA
TGTGCCAGCAAATACAGGGAAAATTCACCCCTCCACTTT
CASKYRENSPLHF
>NA|TRBV9|TRBJ1-1|NA
TGTGCCAGCAGCGTAGTTCCTGACGGGGAAGCTTTCTTT
CASSVVPDGEAFF
>NA|TRBV7-2|TRBJ2-1|NA
TGTGCCAGTCGCGCGGGGACAGAGCAGTTCTTC
CASRAGTEQFF
>once|TRBV30|TRBJ1-5|NA
TGTGCCTGGAGTACCGGGCTGGGGTACAATCAGCCCCAGCATTTT
CAWSTGLGYNQPQHF
>once|TRBV19|TRBJ1-5|NA
TGTGCCAGTAGTATCTCAACAATTTCCCAGCCCCAGCATTTT
CASSISTISQPQHF
>few|TRBV28|TRBJ1-6|TRBD1
TGTGCCAGCAGTTTCGGACAGGGGAGGAATTCACCCCTCCACTTT
CASSFGQGRNSPLHF
>NA|TRBV10-3|TRBJ2-3|TRBD1
TGTGCCATCAGGGGGGGACAGGGGAGCACAGATACGCAGTATTTT
CAIRGGQGSTDTQYF
>NA|TRBV5-1|TRBJ1-2|NA
TGCGCCAGCAGCTCTAACAGGGATGGCTACACCTTC
CASSSNRDGYTF
>once|TRBV30|TRBJ1-3|NA
TGTGCCTGGATGGGCAGGGGAACTGGAAACACCATATATTTT
CAWMGRGTGNTIYF
>NA|TRBV2|TRBJ2-5|TRBD2
TGTGCCAGCAGTTCGGGACTAGCACAAGAGACCCAGTACTTC
CASSSGLAQETQYF
>NA|TRBV5-1|TRBJ2-1|TRBD2
TGCGCCAGCAGCCTTACGCTAGCGGGGGGCCACAATGAGCAGTTCTTC
CASSLTLAGGHNEQFF
>NA|TRBV2|TRBJ2-5|TRBD2
TGTGCCAGCATGCGGGAGATACAAGAGACCCAGTACTTC
CASMREIQETQYF
>NA|TRBV4-2|TRBJ1-6|NA
TGTGCCAGCAGCCAAGATTCTTCACCCCTCCACTTT
CASSQDSSPLHF
>NA|TRBV4-1|TRBJ2-1|TRBD2
TGCGCCAGCAGCCCGGGGGGTTTTAGCGGGATTCACAATGAGCAGTTCTTC
CASSPGGFSGIHNEQFF
>NA|TRBV6-4|TRBJ1-6|NA
TGTGCCACCCGACAGCCCGCGAATTCACCCCTCCACTTT
CATRQPANSPLHF
>many|TRBV7-8|TRBJ2-2|NA
TGTGCCAGCAGTAGCGGACAGCGCGGGGAGCTGTTTTTT
CASSSGQRGELFF
>many|TRBV4-1|TRBJ1-2|TRBD1
TGCGCCAGCAGCCCCGGGACAGGTTCCTCCGATGGCTACACCTTC
CASSPGTGSSDGYTF
>NA|TRBV7-2|TRBJ2-7|TRBD2
TGTGCCAGCAGCTTAGTTTCTAGCGGGGGACCCTACGAGCAGTACTTC
CASSLVSSGGPYEQYF
>few|TRBV10-2|TRBJ2-1|TRBD1
TGCGCCAGCAGTCCGGCGGGGTCAGGGGGCAGGAATGAGCAGTTCTTC
CASSPAGSGGRNEQFF
>NA|TRBV11-2|TRBJ2-1|TRBD2
TGTGCCAGCAGCTTGACAGCGGGAGGGCCCTCGGGTGAGCAGTTCTTC
CASSLTAGGPSGEQFF
>NA|TRBV6-1|TRBJ2-5|TRBD2
TGTGCCAGCAGTGAACTCCCAGCGGGAGGGCCCCAGGAGACCCAGTACTTC
CASSELPAGGPQETQYF
>few|TRBV19|TRBJ1-5|NA
TGTGCCAGTAGTACGATCAAGTCCCAGCATTTT
CASSTIKSQHF
>NA|TRBV16|TRBJ2-7|NA
TGTGCCAGCAGTCCCGGGGCAAGTACCTACGAGCAGTACTTC
CASSPGASTYEQYF
>NA|TRBV7-3|TRBJ2-1|NA
TGTGCCAGCAGCTATGGTCCGGGCGAGCAGTTCTTC
CASSYGPGEQFF
>NA|TRBV2|TRBJ2-5|NA
TGTGCCAGCAGCGGGACATATAAACAAGAGACCCAGTACTTC
CASSGTYKQETQYF
>once|TRBV7-9|TRBJ1-1|NA
TGTGCCAGCAGCGAGGGCCCTAGCACTGAAGCTTTCTTT
CASSEGPSTEAFF
>NA|TRBV27|TRBJ2-1|NA
TGTGCCAGCAGTTCCGAGGGGGAGCAGTTCTTC
CASSSEGEQFF
>NA|TRBV5-1|TRBJ2-3|NA
TGCGCCAGCAGCTTGGAAGGGTCTAGCACAGATACGCAGTATTTT
CASSLEGSSTDTQYF
>few|TRBV10-1|TRBJ2-1|NA
TGCGCCAGCTCCGGCGTATCGGGGAATGAGCAGTTCTTC
CASSGVSGNEQFF
>once|TRBV12-5|TRBJ2-7|NA
TGTGCTAGTGGTTTGGGTCGGCGGGGACTGCAGAGCTCCTACGAGCAGTACTTC
CASGLGRRGLQSSYEQYF
>NA|TRBV25-1|TRBJ1-4|TRBD1
TGTGCCAGCAGTGTGGGGGGACAGGGCGGAAATGAAAAACTGTTTTTT
CASSVGGQGGNEKLFF
>NA|TRBV11-2|TRBJ2-1|TRBD1
TGTGCCAGCAGCCCACCGGGACAGGAGTGGCTTGCGTTCTTC
CASSPPGQEWLAFF
>NA|TRBV18|TRBJ1-1|TRBD1
TGTGCCAGCTCACCACGACAGGGTGTACCCACTGAAGCTTTCTTT
CASSPRQGVPTEAFF
>NA|TRBV11-2|TRBJ1-2|NA
TGTGCCAGCACCCTCGGCATTGGCAGCTATGGCTACACCTTC
CASTLGIGSYGYTF
>NA|TRBV5-4|TRBJ2-3|TRBD2
TGTGCCAGCAGCCGCGGACTAGCGGGAGGGATTACAGATACGCAGTATTTT
CASSRGLAGGITDTQYF
>NA|TRBV25-1|TRBJ1-2|NA
TGTGCCAGCAGGGAAAACTATGGCTACACCTTC
CASRENYGYTF
>NA|TRBV29-1|TRBJ2-3|NA
TGCAGCGTTGCTACGGGAGTAGGCGATACGCAGTATTTT
CSVATGVGDTQYF
>NA|TRBV6-5|TRBJ2-1|TRBD1
TGTGCCAGCAGATCCACAGGGGGAGAGCAGTTCTTC
CASRSTGGEQFF
>NA|TRBV6-6|TRBJ2-3|NA
TGTGCCAGCAGTTACCCCAGGGAAGATACGCAGTATTTT
CASSYPREDTQYF
>NA|TRBV6-5|TRBJ2-2|NA
TGTGCCAGCAGTTACCAGGGGAAGGACACCGGGGAGCTGTTTTTT
CASSYQGKDTGELFF
>NA|TRBV15|TRBJ2-6|NA
TGTGCCACCAGAAGGGAGGCCTCTGGGGCCAACGTCCTGACTTTC
CATRREASGANVLTF
>NA|TRBV2|TRBJ1-2|TRBD1
TGTGCCAGCGGACAGGGAGTTCACTATGGCTACACCTTC
CASGQGVHYGYTF
>NA|TRBV29-1|TRBJ1-1|TRBD1
TGCAGCGCCAAAGCGGACAGGGGTGGCACTGAAGCTTTCTTT
CSAKADRGGTEAFF
>NA|TRBV7-2|TRBJ2-3|NA
TGTGCCAGCAGCCCGTTTGCGACAACCTTCACAGATACGCAGTATTTT
CASSPFATTFTDTQYF
>NA|TRBV7-6|TRBJ2-1|TRBD1
TGTGCCAGCAGCTTAGTGCAGGACAGGGGGCCCAATGAGCAGTTCTTC
CASSLVQDRGPNEQFF
>NA|TRBV5-1|TRBJ2-1|TRBD2
TGCGCCAGCAGCTCGCCGACTAGCGGGGGGGCCGGAAGTGAGCAGTTCTTC
CASSSPTSGGAGSEQFF
>NA|TRBV11-2|TRBJ1-6|TRBD1
TGTGCCAGCAGCTTCGACAGGGCTGCCTATAATTCACCCCTCCACTTT
CASSFDRAAYNSPLHF